The clone carrying this T cell receptor beta chain occurred a few times. This specimen belongs to a study of blood T cell repertoires in COVID-19. This CDR3 has 13 amino acids. V shed 6 bases, J shed 4 bases, and the junction held 9 bases outside the gene matches. The germline CDR1 and CDR2 sequences are SQVTM and ANQGSEA. Profiled with immunoSEQ multiplex PCR; TCRdb holds only in-frame clones, not every one. The sample consists of 190,000 or so clones, 87% of them appearing once. The chain uses TRBV29-1 and TRBJ2-7, with 7 bases matching TRBD1. The source is a man aged 55 to 70 who had recovered from COVID-19. Sequenced input: peripheral blood. The CDR3 nucleotides are TGCAGCGTGCCGGGACAGTCCTTTTACGAGCAGTACTTC. This sequence encodes CSVPGQSFYEQYF.